What follows describes a single TCR beta chain. The antigen remains unidentified. These data are taken from a study of blood T cells in healthy people across ages. Looking at the study overall: Per every two T cells, about one barcoded beta molecule was captured by template switching. General study findings and limits: Investigators treated diversity estimates from one million T cells as underestimates. Expanded clonotype changes were possibly confounded by unknown donor CMV status.

A sample-barcoded 5' primer and a J-beta primer mix were used in a second PCR of about 6 to 12 cycles. Samples each returned at least 2.5 million CDR3-containing paired-end reads. MiXCR, applied by TCRdb to the 5' RACE reads, yields one record per CDR3 protein. The top ten hold around 24% of the sample, which has under 750,000 distinct CDR3 sequences, less than 60% seen once. There are 13 residues in the CDR3. Trimming stripped 0 bases from V and 4 bases from J, with 6 bases between. Per the germline V gene, CDR1 is LGHDT and CDR2 is YNNKEL (reference sequence). Sequencing was carried out using blood. This clonotype was obtained from a man at least 80 years old in good health. The V and J genes are TRBV3-1 and TRBJ1-1; D uncertain. The CDR3 loop reads CASSQDLSTEAFF. In DNA, the CDR3 is TGTGCCAGCAGCCAAGACTTGAGCACTGAAGCTTTCTTT.